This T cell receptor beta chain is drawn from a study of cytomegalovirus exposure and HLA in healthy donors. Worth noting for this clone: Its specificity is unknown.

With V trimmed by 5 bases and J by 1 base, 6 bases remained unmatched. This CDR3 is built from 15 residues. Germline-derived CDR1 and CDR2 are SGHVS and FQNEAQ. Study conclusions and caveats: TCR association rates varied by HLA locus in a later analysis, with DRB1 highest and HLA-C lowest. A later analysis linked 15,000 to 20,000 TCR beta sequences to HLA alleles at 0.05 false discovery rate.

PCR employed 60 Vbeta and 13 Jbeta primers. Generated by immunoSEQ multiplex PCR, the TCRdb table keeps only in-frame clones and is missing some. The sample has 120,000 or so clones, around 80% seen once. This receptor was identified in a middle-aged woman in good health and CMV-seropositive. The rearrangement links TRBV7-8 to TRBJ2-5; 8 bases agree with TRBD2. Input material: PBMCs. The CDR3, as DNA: TGTGCCAGCAGCACCCAACTAGCGGTCCAAGAGACCCAGTACTTC. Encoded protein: CASSTQLAVQETQYF.